This is a list of T cell receptor beta chains from one sample in a study of cytomegalovirus exposure and HLA in healthy donors. Generated by immunoSEQ multiplex PCR, the TCRdb table keeps only in-frame clones and is missing some. Of 150,000 to 200,000 clones in the sample, roughly 70% were seen once. The sequenced sample was PBMCs. The receptors derive from a middle-aged man in good health and CMV-seropositive. The CDR3 runs from the conserved cysteine through the conserved F or W. D genes are given only for firm matches. Size tells how often a clone was seen (once, few, many) or the class of an expanded clone, and some rows leave it out.

v_call	j_call	d_call	clone_size	cdr3_nt	cdr3_aa
TRBV2	TRBJ2-1	TRBD2	few	TGTGCCAGCAGTGTGGCGGGGGACTCCTACAATGAGCAGTTCTTC	CASSVAGDSYNEQFF
TRBV19	TRBJ1-5	-	-	TGTGCCAGTAGGGACCGGGGGAATCAGCCCCAGCATTTT	CASRDRGNQPQHF
TRBV11-2	TRBJ1-2	TRBD1	few	TGTGCCAGCCTCGAACCAGGGGGCAAGGCTAGTGGCTACACCTTC	CASLEPGGKASGYTF
TRBV6-6	TRBJ1-1	TRBD1	few	TGTGCCAGCAGTTCGGACAGGGGTATGAACACTGAAGCTTTCTTT	CASSSDRGMNTEAFF
TRBV4-1	TRBJ2-5	TRBD1	-	TGCGCCAGCAGCCAAGAGGCAGGGGGCCACCAAGAGACCCAGTACTTC	CASSQEAGGHQETQYF
TRBV5-5	TRBJ2-1	TRBD2	once	TGTGCCAGCAGCTTGGACGGGGGGGGCTTCTACAATGAGCAGTTCTTC	CASSLDGGGFYNEQFF
TRBV6-1	TRBJ1-1	-	-	TGTGCCAGCAGTCGCAGGACTGAAGCTTTCTTT	CASSRRTEAFF
TRBV6-6	TRBJ2-7	TRBD1	-	TGTGCCAGCAGTTTACAGGGGGGCCAGGACGAGCAGTACTTC	CASSLQGGQDEQYF
TRBV13	TRBJ2-6	-	once	TGTGCCAGCAGCTCGGGCAGGGTGGGCTCTGGGGCCAACGTCCTGACTTTC	CASSSGRVGSGANVLTF
TRBV7-9	TRBJ1-5	TRBD1	few	TGTGCCAGCAGCTTAGGCGGGACAGGAAATCAGCCCCAGCATTTT	CASSLGGTGNQPQHF
TRBV10-3	TRBJ2-3	TRBD2	-	TGTGCCATCAGTGGGAGCGGGGGGCTCACAGATACGCAGTATTTT	CAISGSGGLTDTQYF
TRBV6-6	TRBJ2-7	-	few	TGTGCCAGCAGAACCTCGGGGGTTAGTGAGCAGTACTTC	CASRTSGVSEQYF
TRBV7-2	TRBJ1-3	-	-	TGTGCCAGCAGCTTAGAACGGGCAGGGGGAAACACCATATATTTT	CASSLERAGGNTIYF
TRBV6-6	TRBJ2-1	TRBD2	-	TGTGCCAGCACCAGACTAGCGGGGGGGAACAATGAGCAGTTCTTC	CASTRLAGGNNEQFF
TRBV4-3	TRBJ1-1	-	-	TGCGCCAGCAGCCAAGTTTCTTCGGGGACTGAAGCTTTCTTT	CASSQVSSGTEAFF
TRBV5-1	TRBJ1-4	-	-	TGCGCCAGCTGCCGACACCCTGGGCATGAAAAACTGTTTTTT	CASCRHPGHEKLFF